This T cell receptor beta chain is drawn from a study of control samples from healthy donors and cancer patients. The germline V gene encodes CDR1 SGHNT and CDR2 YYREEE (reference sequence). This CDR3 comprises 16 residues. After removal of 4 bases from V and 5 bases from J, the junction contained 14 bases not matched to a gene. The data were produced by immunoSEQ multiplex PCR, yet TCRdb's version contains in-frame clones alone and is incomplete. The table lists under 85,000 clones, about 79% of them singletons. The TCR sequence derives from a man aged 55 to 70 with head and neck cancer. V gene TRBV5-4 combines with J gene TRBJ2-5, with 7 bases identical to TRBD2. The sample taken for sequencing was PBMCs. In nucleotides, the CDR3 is TGTGCCAGCAGCCATCTAGTGGGAGGGCCTGGGGAGACCCAGTACTTC. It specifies CASSHLVGGPGETQYF.